These 29 T cell receptor beta chains share one sample of origin, sequenced in a study of beta chain features in type 1 diabetes. No antigens are known for them. Isolated RNA was reverse transcribed in full, so expressed TCRB transcripts were sequenced. This table comes from immunoSEQ multiplex PCR, and its TCRdb copy is limited to in-frame clones, with some not included. Of a few hundred thousand clones in the sample, approximately 15% were seen once. Study-wide results and caveats: Significant though moderate, a shortening of TCRB CDR3s appeared in all four CD4+ subsets of Type 1 diabetes patients.

The specimen sequenced was naive CD4+ T cells from blood. These TCRs come from a man between 18 and 35 years old with type 1 diabetes.

The V and J genes are TRBV29-1 and TRBJ1-1, with D maybe TRBD1 (5 bases). There are 13 residues in the CDR3. V lost 6 bases and J 1 base, leaving 12 bases between the germline ends. Germline lookup yields CDR1 SQVTM and CDR2 ANQGSEA. The CDR3, as DNA: TGCAGCGTAGCGGGACTCCAGAACACTGAAGCTTTCTTT. This encodes CSVAGLQNTEAFF.

There are a few counts of this clone. The gene calls are TRBV18 and TRBJ2-7; no definite D call. The CDR3 is 13 residues long. The V gene's germline CDR1 is KGHSH and CDR2 LQKENI. Trimming took off 3 bases at V and 2 bases at J, with 8 bases between the two ends. The CDR3 sequence is CASSPTPAYEQYF. DNA of the CDR3: TGTGCCAGCTCACCTACCCCAGCCTACGAGCAGTACTTC.

The V gene is TRBV6-6, the J gene TRBJ2-7; 7 bases agree with TRBD1. Germline V gives CDR1 MNHNY, CDR2 SVGAGI (reference sequence). This CDR3 region has 15 residues. V shed 0 bases and J 3 bases; nucleotides not matched to a gene: 5. The CDR3 region has the DNA TGTGCCAGCAGTTACTCGAGACAGGGATTCTACGAGCAGTACTTC. Translating gives CASSYSRQGFYEQYF.

This clone was detected a few times. This chain connects TRBV7-2 to TRBJ2-7, with D maybe TRBD2 (5 bases). This CDR3 spans 15 amino acids. Trimming took 2 bases from V and 5 from J, leaving 16 bases between them. Germline CDR1 reads SGHTA; CDR2 reads FQGNSA. CDR3 sequence reads: CASSLSSRRMNEQYF. For the CDR3, the DNA is TGTGCCAGCAGCTTATCGTCCAGGAGGATGAACGAGCAGTACTTC. Together with reference TRBV7-2 and TRBJ2-7, the CDR3 gives the full variable domain: GAGVSQSPSNKVTEKGKDVELRCDPISGHTALYWYRQSLGQGLEFLIYFQGNSAPDKSGLPSDRFSAERTGGSVSTLTIQRTQQEDSAVYLCASSLSSRRMNEQYFGPGTRLTVT.

This clone appeared a few times. The chain uses TRBV28 and TRBJ2-7; 11 bases map to TRBD2. This CDR3 is 15 amino acids long. Germline V lookup: CDR1 MDHEN, CDR2 SYDVKM. Losses at the gene ends were 6 bases for V and 2 bases for J; bases not matched to a gene: 6. The CDR3 sequence: CASRLGLAGTYEQYF. The CDR3 DNA reads TGTGCCAGCAGGCTTGGACTAGCGGGCACCTACGAGCAGTACTTC.

The chain combines TRBV5-4 with TRBJ2-5, with 10 nucleotides matching TRBD1. The V gene's germline CDR1 is SGHNT and CDR2 YYREEE (reference sequence). This CDR3 has 16 residues. J lost 5 bases, V lost 1 base, and 8 bases had no gene match. The CDR3 nucleotides are TGTGCCAGCAGCTTGAAGATCGACAGGGGGCTGGAGACCCAGTACTTC. As protein: CASSLKIDRGLETQYF.

This clone turned up a few times. The CDR3 loop is CASRGTSSTDTQYF. DNA of the CDR3: TGTGCCAGCAGAGGGACTAGTAGCACAGATACGCAGTATTTT. The chain recombines TRBV4-2 with TRBJ2-3; 8 bases align to TRBD2. J was trimmed by 0 bases and V by 6 bases; bases with no gene match: 2. CDR3 size: 14 residues. The V gene's germline CDR1 is LGHNA and CDR2 YNFKEQ.

This clone has more than one count but fewer than ten. The chain couples TRBV29-1 to TRBJ1-5; no definite D call. Trimming took 3 bases from V and 5 from J, leaving 11 bases between them. The CDR3 consists of 13 residues. CDR1 is SQVTM and CDR2 is ANQGSEA in the germline V gene. The CDR3 sequence: CSVDFGEDQPQHF. The DNA of the CDR3 is TGCAGCGTTGATTTTGGGGAGGATCAGCCCCAGCATTTT.

This clone was seen just once. The CDR3, as DNA: TGTGCCAGCAGCTTAACCTTGGGCCAGGGCTACTATGGCTACACCTTC. The encoded protein is CASSLTLGQGYYGYTF. The rearrangement uses TRBV11-2 and TRBJ1-2; D perhaps matches TRBD1 (5 bases). Germline CDR1 and CDR2: SGHAT and FQNNGV. This CDR3 region has 16 residues. V lost 2 bases to trimming and J lost 3 bases, with 16 bases between them.

The chain is built from TRBV15 and TRBJ2-3; TRBD2 matches at 9 bases. The V gene's germline CDR1 is LNHNV and CDR2 YYDKDF (reference sequence). The CDR3 has 15 amino acids. With V trimmed by 5 bases and J by 1 base, 4 bases remained unmatched. The CDR3 DNA reads as TGTGCCACCAGCCGAGCGGGAGGTGGCACAGATACGCAGTATTTT. Amino acid sequence: CATSRAGGGTDTQYF.

This clone was found a few times. This sequence joins TRBV7-2 and TRBJ1-1, with 9 bases aligning to TRBD1. There are 15 residues in the CDR3. The V and J ends lost 5 bases and 2 bases, in that order; junction bases with no gene match: 6. CDR1 and CDR2 (germline): SGHTA, FQGNSA. The CDR3 sequence is CASSPWTGANTEAFF. CDR3 DNA: TGTGCCAGCAGCCCCTGGACAGGGGCCAACACTGAAGCTTTCTTT. Using reference TRBV7-2 and TRBJ1-1 for the parts outside the CDR3, the full variable domain is GAGVSQSPSNKVTEKGKDVELRCDPISGHTALYWYRQSLGQGLEFLIYFQGNSAPDKSGLPSDRFSAERTGGSVSTLTIQRTQQEDSAVYLCASSPWTGANTEAFFGQGTRLTVV.

This clone was picked up a small number of times. The rearrangement links TRBV4-2 to TRBJ2-3, with D possibly being TRBD2 (5 bases). Between the trimmed V and J ends, which lost 3 bases and 0 bases, there was a span of 16 bases. Germline loops: CDR1 LGHNA, CDR2 YNFKEQ. This CDR3 is built from 17 residues. CDR3 nucleotide sequence: TGTGCCAGCAGCCATCCCCCGACGGGAATGAGCACAGATACGCAGTATTTT. It is translated as CASSHPPTGMSTDTQYF.

The J gene is TRBJ2-5, the V gene TRBV9, with 10 positions matching TRBD2. The junction had 11 bases not matched to a gene; V was cut back by 4 bases and J by 5 bases. The CDR3 consists of 16 residues. Per germline, CDR1 SGDLS and CDR2 YYNGEE. The CDR3 nucleotides read TGTGCCAGCAGCCCCCGTAGCGGGGGGCTGGGGGAGACCCAGTACTTC. Translated, it gives CASSPRSGGLGETQYF.

This clone turned up a few times. The chain couples TRBV2 to TRBJ2-2; no definite D call. The V gene lost 5 bases and the J gene lost 0 bases, with 7 bases spanning the gap. Germline CDR1 SNHLY, CDR2 FYNNEI. The CDR3 has 14 residues. The CDR3 loop is CASSLTPNTGELFF. CDR3 bases: TGTGCCAGCAGTTTGACTCCGAACACCGGGGAGCTGTTTTTT.

The genes are TRBV6-6 and TRBJ2-1, with a tentative D call TRBD1 (5 bases). CDR1 is MNHNY, CDR2 SVGAGI, per germline (reference sequence). There are 14 residues in the CDR3. V was clipped by 7 bases and J by 9 bases, with 19 bases between them. The CDR3 here is CASTPGAGWGEQFF. The CDR3 DNA reads as TGTGCCAGCACCCCTGGGGCCGGATGGGGTGAGCAGTTCTTC.

V gene TRBV15 combines with J gene TRBJ2-6; 8 nucleotides match TRBD2. V dropped 1 base and J dropped 1; count of bases not matched to a gene: 3. Germline V gives CDR1 LNHNV, CDR2 YYDKDF (reference sequence). The CDR3 is 17 residues long. CDR3 DNA sequence: TGTGCCACCAGCAGAGGCGCGGGGGGTTCTGGGGCCAACGTCCTGACTTTC. Translation gives CATSRGAGGSGANVLTF.

CDR3 region: CAWSVQRRGLSSYEQYF. Written as DNA, the CDR3 is TGTGCCTGGAGTGTACAGAGGCGGGGGCTGAGCTCCTACGAGCAGTACTTC. The chain has TRBV30 and TRBJ2-7, with TRBD2 as a possible D gene (7 bases). V was pared by 0 bases and J by 0 bases, with 18 bases between. Germline V gene sequence: CDR1 GTSNPN, CDR2 SVGIG (reference sequence). The CDR3 runs 17 residues.

The chain is built from TRBV19 and TRBJ2-2, with D hard to call. The CDR3 is 16 residues long. V gave up 5 bases and J gave up 8 bases, with 21 bases separating them. Germline assignment: CDR1 LNHDA and CDR2 SQIVND (reference sequence). CDR3 region: CASSASPGPSVGELFF. The CDR3 DNA reads as TGTGCCAGTAGTGCCAGCCCAGGCCCATCCGTGGGGGAGCTGTTTTTT. The entire variable domain, with the rest obtained from reference TRBV19 and TRBJ2-2, is as follows: DGGITQSPKYLFRKEGQNVTLSCEQNLNHDAMYWYRQDPGQGLRLIYYSQIVNDFQKGDIAEGYSVSREKKESFPLTVTSAQKNPTAFYLCASSASPGPSVGELFFGEGSRLTVL.

The sample holds a few counts of this clone. The rearrangement uses TRBV7-9 and TRBJ2-3; 10 positions match TRBD2. CDR1 and CDR2 from the germline V gene are SEHNR and FQNEAQ (reference sequence). Unmatched junction bases numbered 9, after V lost 3 bases and J lost 0 bases. CDR3 length: 18 residues. The DNA of the CDR3 is TGTGCCAGCAGCTTCCAAGCGGGGGGGACTACTAGCACAGATACGCAGTATTTT. Protein sequence: CASSFQAGGTTSTDTQYF.

The CDR3 protein is CASSPKLLAGGREQYF. The DNA for the CDR3 is TGCGCCAGCAGCCCGAAGTTACTAGCGGGGGGGCGCGAGCAGTACTTC. The chain has TRBV4-1 and TRBJ2-7, with 13 bases that match TRBD2. CDR3 length: 16 amino acids. V lost 4 bases and J lost 6; bases outside the gene matches: 9. The germline gives CDR1 MGHRA, CDR2 YSYEKL.

A few counts support this clone. CDR3 nucleotides: TGTGCCAGCAGCTCTTTAAAGCGTTCCGGAATAGGGACTAAAGAGACCCAGTACTTC. This sequence encodes CASSSLKRSGIGTKETQYF. The chain is built from TRBV27 and TRBJ2-5; 7 bases are shared with TRBD2. The CDR3 length is 19 residues. The V segment lost 6 bases and the J segment 3 bases; nucleotides outside the gene matches: 22. Germline CDR1 and CDR2: MNHEY and SMNVEV (reference sequence).

The chain employs TRBV6-5 and TRBJ2-7; D is undetermined. The CDR3 length is 16 residues. Germline V lookup: CDR1 MNHEY, CDR2 SVGAGI. The V gene lost 0 bases and the J gene lost 0 bases, with 12 bases spanning the gap. DNA of the CDR3: TGTGCCAGCAGTTACTCGTCCCCCAGACTCTCCTACGAGCAGTACTTC. Its protein product is CASSYSSPRLSYEQYF.

This sequence joins TRBV7-9 and TRBJ2-3; TRBD2 matches at 9 bases. CDR1 is SEHNR, CDR2 FQNEAQ, per germline (reference sequence). Germline trimming cut 0 bases from V and 6 bases from J; bases unmatched to any gene: 4. This CDR3 has 15 amino acids. In nucleotides, the CDR3 is TGTGCCAGCAGCTTAGCTGGGACTAGCAAGGATACGCAGTATTTT. Protein: CASSLAGTSKDTQYF.

This chain links TRBV5-1 with TRBJ2-2; TRBD1 matches at 7 bases. The CDR3 extends over 14 amino acids. With V trimmed by 4 bases and J by 3 bases, 3 bases remained unmatched. The germline CDR1 and CDR2 sequences are SGHRS and YFSETQ. The CDR3 nucleotides read TGCGCCAGCAGCCCTGGACAGGACACCGGGGAGCTGTTTTTT. This sequence encodes CASSPGQDTGELFF.

This clone was seen more than once but under ten times. V is TRBV9 and J is TRBJ1-2, with no clear D. The germline V gene has CDR1 SGDLS and CDR2 YYNGEE. The length of the CDR3 is 13 residues. Trimming removed 0 bases from V and 6 bases from J, with 9 bases in between. DNA for the CDR3: TGTGCCAGCAGCGTAGCACACCTGAATGGCTACACCTTC. Amino acids: CASSVAHLNGYTF.

This clone was counted between two and nine times. The chain links TRBV7-9 to TRBJ2-5; TRBD2 matches 7 bases. Germline V CDR1 and CDR2: SEHNR, FQNEAQ (reference sequence). This CDR3 is built from 13 residues. After removal of 5 bases from V and 3 bases from J, the junction contained 3 bases not matched to a gene. CDR3 bases: TGTGCCAGCAGCCATGCGGGGGAAGAGACCCAGTACTTC. Protein product: CASSHAGEETQYF.

The chain links TRBV7-6 to TRBJ2-7, with D possibly TRBD1 on 6 matching bases. The V gene's germline CDR1 is SGHVS and CDR2 FNYEAQ. The CDR3 totals 16 residues. V was trimmed by 1 base and J by 0 bases, leaving 13 bases between them. CDR3 nucleotide sequence: TGTGCCAGCAGCTTAGTACCAGGGGACACCTCCTACGAGCAGTACTTC. Protein: CASSLVPGDTSYEQYF.

This clone has more than one count but fewer than ten. V is TRBV5-4 and J is TRBJ2-3; D perhaps matches TRBD2 (6 bases). The germline gives CDR1 SGHNT, CDR2 YYREEE (reference sequence). The CDR3 length is 16 residues. Trimming took off 0 bases at V and 2 bases at J, with 13 bases between the two ends. This CDR3 is CASSLAPGGHTDTQYF. CDR3 coding DNA: TGTGCCAGCAGCTTGGCCCCAGGAGGGCACACAGATACGCAGTATTTT.

The V call is TRBV19, the J call TRBJ2-7, with 12 bases that match TRBD1. Germline loops: CDR1 LNHDA, CDR2 SQIVND (reference sequence). This CDR3 region has 16 residues. The ends lost 3 bases at V and 4 bases at J; junction bases unmatched: 7. CDR3 in DNA: TGTGCCAGTAGTATCTCCGGGACAGGGGGCAAATACGAGCAGTACTTC. It is translated as CASSISGTGGKYEQYF.